The 21 T cell receptor beta chains listed next were all sequenced from one sample in a study of blood T cells in healthy people across ages. The second PCR ran about 6 to 12 cycles with a sample-barcoded 5' primer and J-beta primers. MiXCR, applied by TCRdb to the 5' RACE reads, yields one record per CDR3 protein. The data hold roughly 700,000 distinct CDR3 sequences, with about 30% observed a single time. Sequenced input: blood. The receptors originated from a woman aged 80 or over in good health.

This clonotype was seen many times. With a much larger clone just one base away, this may be a read error. The V call is TRBV18, the J call TRBJ2-5; D not certain. Trimming left V 0 bases short and J 5 bases short, with 10 bases between. Germline-derived CDR1 and CDR2 are KGHSH and LQKENI. The CDR3 runs to 14 residues. The DNA of the CDR3 is TGTGCCAGCTCACCACCGGTGTTACGGGAGACCCAGTACTTC. This gives the protein CASSPPVLRETQYF.

This chain joins TRBV23-1 and TRBJ2-2; D might be TRBD2 (6 bases). TRBV23-1 is identified as an open reading frame with a role that is uncertain. Trimming stripped 7 bases from V and 1 base from J, with 25 bases between. CDR3 length: 19 amino acids. CDR3 in amino acids: CASTQIWYSAGQNTGELFF. The CDR3 DNA sequence: TGCGCCAGCACCCAAATTTGGTATTCAGCGGGCCAGAACACCGGGGAGCTGTTTTTT.

Remarks on this clonotype: This sequence may be a read error, since a much larger clone differs from it by one base. The rearrangement links TRBV9 to TRBJ1-6; the match to TRBD1 covers 11 bases. CDR3 length equals 15 residues. CDR1 and CDR2 (germline): SGDLS, YYNGEE. This CDR3 reads CAGSAGDRGDSPLHF. The CDR3 DNA reads as TGTGCCGGCAGCGCCGGGGACAGGGGGGATTCACCCCTCCACTTT.

There are many counts of this clonotype. The chain joins TRBV5-1 to TRBJ1-2; 8 positions agree with TRBD1. V lost 1 base, J lost 6 bases, and 8 bases stayed unmatched. CDR3 length equals 15 residues. Per germline, CDR1 SGHRS and CDR2 YFSETQ. The CDR3 reads CASSLSPDRVNGYTF. Here the CDR3 DNA reads TGCGCCAGCAGCTTGTCGCCGGACAGGGTAAATGGCTACACCTTC.

This clonotype was counted ten times or more. This chain connects TRBV5-6 to TRBJ2-1; 9 positions match TRBD2. With V trimmed by 3 bases and J by 3 bases, 7 bases remained unmatched. This CDR3 contains 16 residues. CDR1 is SGHDT, CDR2 YYEEEE, per germline. The CDR3 is CASSSLAGVIYNEQFF. CDR3 bases: TGTGCCAGCAGCTCATTAGCGGGGGTCATCTACAATGAGCAGTTCTTC.

This chain links TRBV11-1 with TRBJ1-1; D unclear. This CDR3 region has 17 residues. The V end lost 3 bases, the J end lost 10 bases, and 27 bases lay between the germline ends. Germline CDR1 is SGHAT and CDR2 is FQDESV (reference sequence). CDR3 nucleotide sequence: TGTGCCAGCAGCTTGGGGTGGAAAGGGAACAAGTTGGCAAGAGCTTTCTTT. Translating gives CASSLGWKGNKLARAFF.

Comment on this clonotype: A read error may explain this, as a much larger clone is one base away. V usage is TRBV3-1 and J usage is TRBJ2-1; D unresolved. The germline V gene has CDR1 LGHDT and CDR2 YNNKEL (reference sequence). CDR3 length: 11 residues. V was trimmed by 0 bases and J by 10 bases, leaving 4 bases between them. The CDR3 DNA reads TGTGCCAGCAGCCAAGAGAACGAGCAGTTCTTC. This sequence encodes CASSQENEQFF.

The rearrangement links TRBV7-2 to TRBJ2-4; tentatively, D is TRBD1 (7 bases). The end of the DNA fits TRBJ2-5 better, so the J call may be wrong. Germline V CDR1 and CDR2: SGHTA, FQGNSA. There are 18 residues in the CDR3. CDR3 sequence (DNA): TGTGCCAGCAGCCCACAGGTCCAGGGGGACTCATGCCAAGAGACCCAGTACTTC. This encodes CASSPQVQGDSCQETQYF.

Many counts were recorded for this clonotype. This chain connects TRBV7-2 to TRBJ2-4, with 11 nucleotides matching TRBD1. V lost 1 base, J lost 2 bases, and 1 base stayed unmatched. Germline CDR1 SGHTA, CDR2 FQGNSA. The CDR3 length is 16 residues. CDR3 DNA: TGTGCCAGCAGCTTAGGGGACAGGGGGACCAAAAACATTCAGTACTTC. Its protein is CASSLGDRGTKNIQYF.

This clonotype appeared a few times. A single base separates this from a much larger clone, so it may be a read error. V is TRBV20-1 and J is TRBJ2-3; 11 bases align to TRBD2. The CDR3 runs 16 residues. CDR1 is DFQATT, CDR2 SNEGSKA, per germline (reference sequence). CDR3 sequence: CSARGPSGGHADTQYF. CDR3 nucleotides: TGCAGTGCCAGAGGACCTAGCGGGGGGCACGCAGATACGCAGTATTTT.

Many counts were recorded for this clonotype. The chain joins TRBV24-1 to TRBJ2-1, with 9 bases that match TRBD2. Germline V lookup: CDR1 KGHDR, CDR2 SFDVKD. V was pared by 3 bases and J by 0 bases, with 5 bases of the junction left unmatched. This CDR3 spans 17 amino acids. Written as DNA, the CDR3 is TGTGCCACCAGTGATAGCGGGGGGAAGAGCTCCTACAATGAGCAGTTCTTC. Amino acid sequence: CATSDSGGKSSYNEQFF.

Worth noting for this clonotype: It may be a read error: a sequence one base away is much more abundant. This chain uses TRBV11-2 with TRBJ1-2, with no clear D. This CDR3 is built from 14 residues. V shed 1 base and J shed 4 bases, with 10 bases lying between them. CDR1 is SGHAT and CDR2 is FQNNGV in the germline V gene. CDR3 DNA: TGTGCCAGCAGCTTAGTCAGCGCAGGCTATGGCTACACCTTC. Translating gives CASSLVSAGYGYTF.

With respect to this clonotype: A read error may be the cause here, since a much bigger clone is one base away. The J gene is TRBJ2-1, the V gene TRBV7-2; 8 bases align to TRBD2. The DNA end is a closer match to TRBJ2-7, so the J assignment may be wrong. The CDR3 sequence is 17 residues long. Germline CDR1 reads SGHTA; CDR2 reads FQGNSA. CDR3 DNA: TGTGCCAGCAGCTTAGCTTTGCGGGGGGCCTCCTACAATGAGCAGTACTTC. This translates into CASSLALRGASYNEQYF.

This clonotype was seen ten or more times. V and J are TRBV9 and TRBJ2-5, with D hard to call. The CDR3 runs 14 residues. Trimming removed 1 base from V and 4 bases from J, with 11 bases in between. In germline, CDR1 is SGDLS, CDR2 YYNGEE. The CDR3 DNA follows: TGTGCCAGCAGCGTATCCAAGGTAGGAGAGACCCAGTACTTC. This encodes CASSVSKVGETQYF.

This clonotype was counted ten times or more. The chain couples TRBV11-2 to TRBJ1-6, with 8 bases fitting TRBD1. The ends lost 1 base at V and 9 bases at J; junction bases unmatched: 2. CDR1 and CDR2 from the germline V gene are SGHAT and FQNNGV. The CDR3 has 14 residues. CDR3 sequence (DNA): TGTGCCAGCAGCTTAGCCAGGGGGCCTTCACCCCTCCACTTT. This sequence encodes CASSLARGPSPLHF. Full variable domain (missing parts from reference TRBV11-2 and TRBJ1-6): EAGVAQSPRYKIIEKRQSVAFWCNPISGHATLYWYQQILGQGPKLLIQFQNNGVVDDSQLPKDRFSAERLKGVDSTLKIQPAKLEDSAVYLCASSLARGPSPLHFGNGTRLTVT.

This clonotype was picked up many times. The V and J genes are TRBV20-1 and TRBJ2-3; TRBD2 agrees at 11 bases. V lost 6 bases, J lost 0 bases, and 8 bases stayed unmatched. Germline CDR1 reads DFQATT; CDR2 reads SNEGSKA (reference sequence). This CDR3 has 16 amino acids. The CDR3: CSAVKVAGGSTDTQYF. CDR3 coding DNA: TGCAGTGCCGTCAAGGTAGCGGGGGGGAGCACAGATACGCAGTATTTT.

This clonotype showed up many times. A much larger clone differs from this one at a single base, so this may be a read error. The gene calls are TRBV29-1 and TRBJ2-7; no definite D call. Looked up from germline, CDR1 is SQVTM and CDR2 is ANQGSEA. V was clipped by 1 base and J by 5 bases, with 9 bases between them. The CDR3 sequence is 12 residues long. The CDR3 nucleotides are TGCAGCGTTGAAGTTAGTCGGGACGAGCAGTACTTC. Translated: CSVEVSRDEQYF.

This chain links TRBV11-2 with TRBJ2-4; 13 bases align to TRBD2. Germline V gives CDR1 SGHAT, CDR2 FQNNGV. J was trimmed by 3 bases and V by 3 bases; bases with no gene match: 17. The CDR3 totals 21 residues. Here the CDR3 DNA reads TGTGCCAGCAGCTTCCTAGGGAAGCCTACTAGCGGGGGGGCATACAAAAACATTCAGTACTTC. Amino acids: CASSFLGKPTSGGAYKNIQYF. The full variable domain, in which reference TRBV11-2 and TRBJ2-4 provide the parts outside the CDR3, is EAGVAQSPRYKIIEKRQSVAFWCNPISGHATLYWYQQILGQGPKLLIQFQNNGVVDDSQLPKDRFSAERLKGVDSTLKIQPAKLEDSAVYLCASSFLGKPTSGGAYKNIQYFGAGTRLSVL.

Notes on this clonotype: One junction end disagrees with the germline gene, perhaps due to a read error. This chain joins TRBV2 and TRBJ1-5; unclear D gene. Germline V gene data show CDR1 as SNHLY and CDR2 as FYNNEI. CDR3 length: 13 residues. The chain's CDR3 is CASNGGVNQPRHF. The CDR3 nucleotides are TGTGCCAGCAATGGAGGCGTCAATCAGCCCCGGCATTTT.

In this sample, this clonotype turned up many times. V gene TRBV30 combines with J gene TRBJ2-3, with TRBD2 matching over 7 bases. The CDR3 is made up of 17 amino acids. The junction had 11 bases not matched to a gene; V was cut back by 0 bases and J by 2 bases. Germline CDR1 reads GTSNPN; CDR2 reads SVGIG (reference sequence). Here the CDR3 DNA reads TGTGCCTGGAGTGTACCCTTGACTAGCACGACCACAGATACGCAGTATTTT. Residues: CAWSVPLTSTTTDTQYF.

This chain joins TRBV30 and TRBJ1-1; 7 nucleotides match TRBD1. The germline V gene has CDR1 GTSNPN and CDR2 SVGIG (reference sequence). Unmatched junction bases numbered 3, after V lost 5 bases and J lost 0 bases. CDR3 length: 13 residues. The CDR3 region is CAWGDSMNTEAFF. CDR3 sequence (DNA): TGTGCCTGGGGGGACAGCATGAACACTGAAGCTTTCTTT.